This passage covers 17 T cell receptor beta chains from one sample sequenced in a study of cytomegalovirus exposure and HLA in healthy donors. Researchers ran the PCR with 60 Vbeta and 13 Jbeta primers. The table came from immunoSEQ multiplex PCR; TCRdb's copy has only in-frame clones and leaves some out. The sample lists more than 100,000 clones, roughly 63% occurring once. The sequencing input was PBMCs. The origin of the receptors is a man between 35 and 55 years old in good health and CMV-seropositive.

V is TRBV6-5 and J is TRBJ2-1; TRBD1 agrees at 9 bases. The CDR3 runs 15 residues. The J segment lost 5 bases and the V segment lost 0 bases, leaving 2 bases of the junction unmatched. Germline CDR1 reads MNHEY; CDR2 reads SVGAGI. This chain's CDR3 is CASSYSGQGNNEQFF. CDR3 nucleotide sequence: TGTGCCAGCAGTTACTCGGGACAGGGAAACAATGAGCAGTTCTTC.

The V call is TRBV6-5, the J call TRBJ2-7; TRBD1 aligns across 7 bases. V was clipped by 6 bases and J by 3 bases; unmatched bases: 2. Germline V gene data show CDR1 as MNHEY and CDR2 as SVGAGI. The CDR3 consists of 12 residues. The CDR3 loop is CASRRDSYEQYF. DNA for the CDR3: TGTGCCAGCAGACGGGACAGCTACGAGCAGTACTTC.

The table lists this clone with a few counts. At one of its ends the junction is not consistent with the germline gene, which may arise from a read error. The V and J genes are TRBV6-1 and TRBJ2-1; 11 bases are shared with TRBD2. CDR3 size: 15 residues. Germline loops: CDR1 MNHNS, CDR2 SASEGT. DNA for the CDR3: TGTGCCAGCAGCGAAGTAGCGGGAGGGTACAATGAGCAGTTCTTC. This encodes CASSEVAGGYNEQFF.

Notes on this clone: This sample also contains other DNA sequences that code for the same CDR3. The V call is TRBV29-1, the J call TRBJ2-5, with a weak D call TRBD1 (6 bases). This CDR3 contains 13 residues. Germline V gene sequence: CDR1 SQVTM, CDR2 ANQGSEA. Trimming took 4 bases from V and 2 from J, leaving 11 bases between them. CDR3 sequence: CSVAAGVQETQYF. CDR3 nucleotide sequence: TGCAGCGTTGCTGCAGGGGTTCAAGAGACCCAGTACTTC.

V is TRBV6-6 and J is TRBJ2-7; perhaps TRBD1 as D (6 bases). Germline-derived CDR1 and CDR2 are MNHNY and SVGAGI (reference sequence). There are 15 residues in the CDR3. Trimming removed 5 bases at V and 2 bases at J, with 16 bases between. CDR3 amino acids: CASSVQGLGPYEQYF. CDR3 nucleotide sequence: TGTGCCAGCAGTGTACAGGGCCTTGGCCCCTACGAGCAGTACTTC.

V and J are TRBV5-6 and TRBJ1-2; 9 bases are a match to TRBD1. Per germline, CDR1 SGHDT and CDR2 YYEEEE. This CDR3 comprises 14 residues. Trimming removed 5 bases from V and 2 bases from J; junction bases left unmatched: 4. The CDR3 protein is CASRRDRVNYGYTF. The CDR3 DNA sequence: TGTGCCAGCAGACGGGACAGGGTGAACTATGGCTACACCTTC.

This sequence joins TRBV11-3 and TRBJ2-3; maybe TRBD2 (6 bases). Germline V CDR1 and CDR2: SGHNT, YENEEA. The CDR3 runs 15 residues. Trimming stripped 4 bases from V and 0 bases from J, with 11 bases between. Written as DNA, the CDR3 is TGTGCCAGCAGCTCAGCCGGGACTAGCACAGATACGCAGTATTTT. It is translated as CASSSAGTSTDTQYF.

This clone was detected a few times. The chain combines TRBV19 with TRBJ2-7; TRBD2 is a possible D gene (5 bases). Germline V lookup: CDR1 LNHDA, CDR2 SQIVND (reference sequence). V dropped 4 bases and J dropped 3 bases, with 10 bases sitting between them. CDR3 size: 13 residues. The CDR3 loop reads CASSRNGGYEQYF. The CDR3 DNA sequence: TGTGCCAGTAGTAGGAACGGAGGCTACGAGCAGTACTTC.

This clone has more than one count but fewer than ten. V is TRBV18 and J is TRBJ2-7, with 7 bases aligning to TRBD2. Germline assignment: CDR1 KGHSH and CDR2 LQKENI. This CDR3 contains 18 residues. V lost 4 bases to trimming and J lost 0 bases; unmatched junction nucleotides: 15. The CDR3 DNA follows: TGTGCCAGCTCACGAACCCCGGGACTTACGGGAGGCTCCTACGAGCAGTACTTC. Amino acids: CASSRTPGLTGGSYEQYF.

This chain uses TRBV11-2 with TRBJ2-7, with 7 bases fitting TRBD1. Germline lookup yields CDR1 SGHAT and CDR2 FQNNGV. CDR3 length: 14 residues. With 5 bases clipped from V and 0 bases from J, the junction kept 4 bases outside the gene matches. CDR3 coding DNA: TGTGCCAGCAGCAAGGACAGGAGCTCCTACGAGCAGTACTTC. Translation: CASSKDRSSYEQYF.

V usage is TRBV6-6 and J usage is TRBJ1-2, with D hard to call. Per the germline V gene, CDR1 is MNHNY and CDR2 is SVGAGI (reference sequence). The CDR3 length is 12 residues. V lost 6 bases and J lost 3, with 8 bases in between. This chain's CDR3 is CASSPEYYGYTF. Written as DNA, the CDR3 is TGTGCCAGCAGCCCAGAATACTATGGCTACACCTTC.

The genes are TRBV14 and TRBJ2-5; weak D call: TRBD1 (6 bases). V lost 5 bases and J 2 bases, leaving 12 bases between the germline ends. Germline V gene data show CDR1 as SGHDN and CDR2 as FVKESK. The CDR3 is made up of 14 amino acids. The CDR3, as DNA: TGTGCCAGCAGCAGCTGGGACAAACAAGAGACCCAGTACTTC. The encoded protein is CASSSWDKQETQYF.

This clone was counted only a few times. In nucleotides, the CDR3 is TGTGCTAGTGGACCACGCTCAGGGCAGCCCCAGCATTTT. It specifies CASGPRSGQPQHF. This chain links TRBV12-5 with TRBJ1-5; TRBD1 might be the D (5 bases). Trimming shortened V by 6 bases and J by 7 bases, and 13 bases separated the two germline ends. Germline V CDR1 and CDR2: LGHNT, FRNRAP. The CDR3 length is 13 residues.

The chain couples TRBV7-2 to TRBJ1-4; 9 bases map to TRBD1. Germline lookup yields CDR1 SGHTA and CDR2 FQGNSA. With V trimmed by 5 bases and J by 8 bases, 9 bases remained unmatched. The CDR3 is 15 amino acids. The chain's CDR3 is CASSPQGTGYEKLFF. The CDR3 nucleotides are TGTGCCAGCAGCCCCCAAGGGACAGGGTACGAAAAACTGTTTTTT.

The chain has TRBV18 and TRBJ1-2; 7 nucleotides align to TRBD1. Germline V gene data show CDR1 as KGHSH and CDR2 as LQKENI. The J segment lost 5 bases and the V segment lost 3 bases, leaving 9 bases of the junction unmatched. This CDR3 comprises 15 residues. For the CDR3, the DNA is TGTGCCAGCTCACCCTCCCGGGACAGTCGATATGGCTACACCTTC. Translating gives CASSPSRDSRYGYTF. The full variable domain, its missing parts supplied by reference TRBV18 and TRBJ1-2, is NAGVMQNPRHLVRRRGQEARLRCSPMKGHSHVYWYRQLPEEGLKFMVYLQKENIIDESGMPKERFSAEFPKEGPSILRIQQVVRGDSAAYFCASSPSRDSRYGYTFGSGTRLTVV.

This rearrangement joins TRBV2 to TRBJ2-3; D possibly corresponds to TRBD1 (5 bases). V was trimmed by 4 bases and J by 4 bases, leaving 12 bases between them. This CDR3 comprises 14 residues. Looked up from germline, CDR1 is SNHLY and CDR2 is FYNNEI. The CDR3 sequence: CASSGPLGADTQYF. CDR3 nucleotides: TGTGCCAGCAGTGGACCGCTAGGGGCAGATACGCAGTATTTT. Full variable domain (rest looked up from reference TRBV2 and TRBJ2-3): EPEVTQTPSHQVTQMGQEVILRCVPISNHLYFYWYRQILGQKVEFLVSFYNNEISEKSEIFDDQFSVERPDGSNFTLKIRSTKLEDSAMYFCASSGPLGADTQYFGPGTRLTVL.

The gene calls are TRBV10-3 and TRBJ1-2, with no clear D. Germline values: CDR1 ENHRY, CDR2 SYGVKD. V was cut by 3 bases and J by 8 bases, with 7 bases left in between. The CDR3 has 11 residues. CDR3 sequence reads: CAISDGRGYTF. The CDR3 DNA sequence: TGTGCCATCAGTGACGGGAGGGGCTACACCTTC.